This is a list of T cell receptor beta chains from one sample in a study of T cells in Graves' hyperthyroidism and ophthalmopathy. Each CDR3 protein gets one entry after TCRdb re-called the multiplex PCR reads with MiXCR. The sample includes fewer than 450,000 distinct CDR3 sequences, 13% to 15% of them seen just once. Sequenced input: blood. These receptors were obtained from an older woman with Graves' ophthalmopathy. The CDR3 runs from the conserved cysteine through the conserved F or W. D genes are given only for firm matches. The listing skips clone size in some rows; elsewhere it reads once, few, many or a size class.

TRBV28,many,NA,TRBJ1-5,CASNWGLGGPSGNQPQHF,TGTGCCAGCAATTGGGGCCTAGGGGGGCCCAGCGGCAATCAGCCCCAGCATTTT
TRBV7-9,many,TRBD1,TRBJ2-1,CASSAPGTGTYNEQFF,TGTGCCAGCAGCGCTCCCGGGACAGGGACCTACAATGAGCAGTTCTTC
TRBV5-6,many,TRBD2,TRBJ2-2,CASSLVSGRMVGELFF,TGTGCCAGCAGCTTGGTTAGCGGGAGAATGGTCGGGGAGCTGTTTTTT
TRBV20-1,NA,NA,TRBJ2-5,CSASGAGVQETQYF,TGCAGTGCTAGTGGTGCAGGGGTACAAGAGACCCAGTACTTC
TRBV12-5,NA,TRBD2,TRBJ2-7,CASGLVLSGSYEQYF,TGTGCTAGTGGTTTGGTACTTAGCGGGAGTTACGAGCAGTACTTC
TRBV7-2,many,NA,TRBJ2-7,CASSLGRSYEQYF,TGTGCCAGCAGCTTAGGCAGGTCCTACGAGCAGTACTTC
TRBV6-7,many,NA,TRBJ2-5,CASTRGNETQYF,TGTGCCAGCACTCGGGGGAATGAGACCCAGTACTTC
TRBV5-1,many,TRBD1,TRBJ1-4,CASSVDRAIEKLFF,TGCGCCAGCAGCGTGGACAGGGCGATTGAAAAACTGTTTTTT
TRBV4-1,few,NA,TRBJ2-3,CATTRRAGATDTQYF,TGCGCCACGACTAGGAGGGCCGGAGCGACAGATACGCAGTATTTT
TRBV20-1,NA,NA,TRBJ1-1,CSARDSWATEAFF,TGCAGTGCTAGAGATAGTTGGGCCACTGAAGCTTTCTTT
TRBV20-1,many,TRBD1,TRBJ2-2,CSARDETGVGELFF,TGCAGTGCTAGAGACGAAACAGGGGTCGGGGAGCTGTTTTTT
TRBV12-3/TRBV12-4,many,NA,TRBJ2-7,CASSSGRTYEQYF,TGTGCCAGCAGTTCCGGCAGAACCTACGAGCAGTACTTC
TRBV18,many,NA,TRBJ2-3,CASSPGDTDTQYF,TGTGCCAGCTCACCAGGGGACACAGATACGCAGTATTTT
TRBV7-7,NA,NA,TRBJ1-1,CASSPDQNTEAFF,TGTGCCAGCAGCCCCGACCAGAACACTGAAGCTTTCTTT
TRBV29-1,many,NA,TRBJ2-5,CSVATGGGQAETQYF,TGCAGCGTTGCAACAGGGGGGGGACAGGCGGAGACCCAGTACTTC
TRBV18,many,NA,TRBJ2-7,CASSPQKAPYEQYF,TGTGCCAGCTCACCCCAAAAGGCACCCTACGAGCAGTACTTC
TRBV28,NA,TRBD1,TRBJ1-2,CASRGTGNYGYTF,TGTGCCAGCAGGGGGACAGGAAACTATGGCTACACCTTC
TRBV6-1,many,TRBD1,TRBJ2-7,CASSGGTAAYEQYF,TGTGCCAGCAGTGGGGGGACAGCCGCATACGAGCAGTACTTC
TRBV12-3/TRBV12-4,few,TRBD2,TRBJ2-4,CASRTTGLDSDIQYF,TGTGCCAGCAGAACGACGGGACTAGATTCGGACATTCAGTACTTC
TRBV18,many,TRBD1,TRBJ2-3,CASSTTGGTDTQYF,TGTGCCAGCTCAACCACAGGGGGCACAGATACGCAGTATTTT
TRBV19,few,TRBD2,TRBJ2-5,CASSKTGTSGRGQETQYF,TGTGCCAGTAGTAAAACCGGGACTAGCGGGAGGGGACAAGAGACCCAGTACTTC
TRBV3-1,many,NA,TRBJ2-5,CASSHRGGFEQETQYF,TGTGCCAGCAGCCATAGGGGGGGCTTCGAACAAGAGACCCAGTACTTC
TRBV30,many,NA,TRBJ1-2,CAWSDGVGYGYTF,TGTGCCTGGAGTGATGGGGTCGGCTATGGCTACACCTTC
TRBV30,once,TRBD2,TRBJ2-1,CAWRGISGRRGEQFF,TGTGCCTGGAGGGGCATTAGCGGGAGGAGGGGTGAGCAGTTCTTC
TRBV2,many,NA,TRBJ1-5,CASSGTGNQPQHF,TGTGCCAGCAGCGGGACGGGGAATCAGCCCCAGCATTTT
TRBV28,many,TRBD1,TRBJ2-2,CASRIDRANTGELFF,TGTGCCAGCAGAATCGACAGGGCGAACACCGGGGAGCTGTTTTTT
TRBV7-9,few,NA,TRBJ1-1,CASSLIVMTEAFF,TGTGCCAGCAGCTTAATCGTAATGACTGAAGCTTTCTTT
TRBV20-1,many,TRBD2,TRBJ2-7,CSATGTSGALILYEQYF,TGCAGTGCAACCGGGACTAGCGGTGCCCTCATCTTATACGAGCAGTACTTC
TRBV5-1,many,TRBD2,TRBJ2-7,CASSPGLAGARSDYEQYF,TGCGCCAGCAGTCCGGGACTAGCGGGAGCAAGGTCGGACTACGAGCAGTACTTC
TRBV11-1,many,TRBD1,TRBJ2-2,CASSSTPGTGGRANTGELFF,TGTGCCAGCAGCTCTACCCCCGGGACAGGTGGAAGAGCGAACACCGGGGAGCTGTTTTTT
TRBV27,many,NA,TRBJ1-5,CASARGGRDQPQHF,TGTGCCAGCGCGCGGGGGGGGCGCGATCAGCCCCAGCATTTT
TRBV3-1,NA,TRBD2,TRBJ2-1,CASSYPTSGYNEQFF,TGTGCCAGCAGCTACCCGACTAGCGGCTACAATGAGCAGTTCTTC
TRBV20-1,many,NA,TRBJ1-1,CSASRGTMSTEAFF,TGCAGTGCTAGTAGAGGGACCATGAGCACTGAAGCTTTCTTT
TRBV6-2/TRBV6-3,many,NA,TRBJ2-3,CASNRRITSTDTQYF,TGTGCCAGCAACAGACGGATTACTAGCACAGATACGCAGTATTTT
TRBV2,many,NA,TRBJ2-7,CASSKTPLESYEQYF,TGTGCCAGCAGTAAGACACCTCTAGAGTCTTACGAGCAGTACTTC
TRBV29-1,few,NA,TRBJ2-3,CSAKGLIAADTQYF,TGCAGCGCGAAGGGACTCATCGCGGCAGATACGCAGTATTTT
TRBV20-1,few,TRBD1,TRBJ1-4,CSARPGTANNQKLFF,TGCAGTGCTAGACCCGGGACAGCCAACAATCAAAAACTGTTTTTT
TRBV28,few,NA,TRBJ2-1,CASSLLDSEQFF,TGTGCCAGCAGTTTATTGGACTCTGAGCAGTTCTTC
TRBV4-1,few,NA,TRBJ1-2,CASSQATYGYTF,TGCGCCAGCAGCCAAGCAACCTATGGCTACACCTTC
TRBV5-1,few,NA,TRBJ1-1,CASSLALGRGSSEAFF,TGCGCCAGCAGCTTGGCCTTGGGCAGGGGATCGAGTGAAGCTTTCTTT
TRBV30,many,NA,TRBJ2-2,CAWSGRARNTGELFF,TGTGCCTGGAGTGGGAGGGCCCGGAACACCGGGGAGCTGTTTTTT
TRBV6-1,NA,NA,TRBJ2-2,CASLPGLRGEQYFGPSTGELFF,NA
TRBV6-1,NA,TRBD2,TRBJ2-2,CASSRAGGRVGELFF,TGTGCCAGCAGTAGGGCGGGAGGGCGAGTCGGGGAGCTGTTTTTT
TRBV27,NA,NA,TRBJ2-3,CASSLLSHGTTLEDTQYF,TGTGCCAGCAGTTTATTGAGTCACGGGACCACACTTGAAGATACGCAGTATTTT
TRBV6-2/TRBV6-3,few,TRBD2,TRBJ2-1,CASSNPSGRAIDEQFF,TGTGCCAGCAGTAACCCTAGCGGGAGGGCCATCGATGAGCAGTTCTTC